This TCR beta chain emerged from a study of T-cell reconstitution after alpha-beta-depleted transplantation in children. This clonotype was detected many times. No antigen is known for it. The V gene end was trimmed by 5 bases and the J gene end by 3 bases; junction bases not matched to a gene: 11. Germline V gene sequence: CDR1 SEHNR, CDR2 FQNEAQ (reference sequence). CDR3 length: 16 residues. Study observations and caveats: From newly produced T cells came most of the T-cell counts and diversity one year after transplant. Certain patients had high TCRbeta diversity at day 60, and it came from recipient T cells and thymic progenitors that survived.

The library targeted TCRbeta and was prepared with unique molecular identifiers. TCRdb passed the PCR reads through MiXCR, listing each CDR3 protein once. The sample lists around 670,000 distinct CDR3 sequences, 13% seen once, with approximately 0.8% in the top ten. The chain links TRBV7-9 to TRBJ2-3; 7 positions match TRBD2. The sample was PBMCs, taken before TCRalphabeta/CD19-depleted stem cell transplant. This TCR derives from a girl aged 2-10 years with congenital amegakaryocytic thrombocytopenia, due to receive a stem cell transplant. In DNA form, the CDR3 reads TGTGCCAGCAGCCCAGAGACGGGAGGTGGGACAGATACGCAGTATTTT. Its protein is CASSPETGGGTDTQYF.